This TCR beta chain derives from a study of CD8 T cells in Susac syndrome. When the RNA was reverse transcribed, random hexamers were used with an input of 0.5 to 1 ug. TCRdb passed the immunoSEQ multiplex PCR reads through MiXCR, listing each CDR3 protein once. The sample has more than 110,000 distinct CDR3 sequences, approximately 95% seen once. Turning to this clonotype: A read error may account for a junction end that differs from germline.

The germline gives CDR1 SGHTA, CDR2 FQGNSA. The CDR3 has 14 amino acids. This chain uses TRBV7-2 with TRBJ2-3, with D possibly matching TRBD2 (6 bases). Specimen: CD4+ T cells from PBMCs. The sequence was collected from a human donor with Susac syndrome. The CDR3 DNA reads as TGTGCCAGCAACTTAGCGGTGGGCACAGATACGCAGTATTTT. The encoded protein is CASNLAVGTDTQYF.